This T cell receptor (beta chain) was profiled in a study of cytomegalovirus exposure and HLA in healthy donors. Study context: Sequencing of about 179 million T cells in an earlier analysis found 120 million or so unique TCR beta sequences. Early released data had about 80 million unique TCRs, all coming from HLA-typed donors.

Germline CDR1 MNHNY, CDR2 SVGAGI (reference sequence). This CDR3 contains 15 residues. Notes on the study in general: Several top significant clusters appeared, in a later analysis, to be linked to common viral pathogens. The Asian-associated ancestry cluster reportedly had fewer N-insertions than the approximately 700-donor mean in a later analysis.

A remark on this clone: Its matching antigen is unknown.

The PCR used 60 Vbeta and 13 Jbeta primers. Profiled with immunoSEQ multiplex PCR; TCRdb holds only in-frame clones, not every one. This sample yields approximately 180,000 clones, of which approximately 78% are seen a single time; over 10% belongs to the top ten. The receptor comes from a woman aged 45-59 years in good health and CMV-seropositive. This sequence joins TRBV6-6 and TRBJ2-5, with 11 bases fitting TRBD1. The end of the DNA is better explained by TRBJ2-7, so the J call may be wrong. Input material: PBMCs. CDR3 sequence reads: CASSTGTGGRNEQYF. As DNA, the CDR3 is TGTGCCAGCAGTACCGGGACAGGGGGTAGGAACGAGCAGTACTTC.